The T cell receptor (beta chain) under discussion was sequenced for a study of blood T cells in healthy people across ages. Germline CDR1 and CDR2: SGHDT and YYEEEE. V was cut by 4 bases and J by 5 bases, with 15 bases left in between. There are 14 residues in the CDR3. Then a second PCR, running roughly 6 to 12 cycles, was carried out with a sample-barcoded 5' primer and a J-beta primer mix. From the 5' RACE reads, TCRdb called clonotypes with MiXCR, one entry per CDR3 protein. The sample carries 800,000 to 950,000 distinct CDR3 sequences, roughly 28% recorded once. Separately, the same data were catalogued under a study of T cells of mothers and their children.

The gene calls are TRBV5-6 and TRBJ1-2, with a possible D match to TRBD1 (5 bases). Sequencing used blood. This sequence originates from a woman aged 40 to 50 in good health. The CDR3 nucleotides read TGTGCCAGCAGCCCCGGGGCCGGCCTATATGGCTACACCTTC. Translating gives CASSPGAGLYGYTF.